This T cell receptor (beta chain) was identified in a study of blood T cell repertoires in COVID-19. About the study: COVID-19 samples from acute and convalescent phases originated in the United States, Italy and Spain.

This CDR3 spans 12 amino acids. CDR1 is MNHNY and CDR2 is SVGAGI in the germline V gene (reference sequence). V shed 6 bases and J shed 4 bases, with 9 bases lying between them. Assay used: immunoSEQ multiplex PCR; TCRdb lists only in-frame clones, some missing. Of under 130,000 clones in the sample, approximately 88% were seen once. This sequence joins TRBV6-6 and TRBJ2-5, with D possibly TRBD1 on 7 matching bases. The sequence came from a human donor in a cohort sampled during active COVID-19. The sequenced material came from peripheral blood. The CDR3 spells CASRQGGETQYF. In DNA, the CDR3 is TGTGCCAGCAGGCAGGGGGGAGAGACCCAGTACTTC.